One T cell receptor (beta chain) is described in this entry. The germline V gene encodes CDR1 SGHNT and CDR2 YYREEE (reference sequence). Trimming cost V 0 bases and J 8 bases; bases outside gene matches: 8. The CDR3 sequence is 16 residues long. This entry belongs to a study of blood T cell repertoires in COVID-19. Recovered Cohort 3 donors showed two negative PCRs, clearance, or symptom resolution. Profiling relied on immunoSEQ multiplex PCR, and the TCRdb table lists in-frame clones only, not all of them. The repertoire includes under 250,000 clones, around 86% of them detected once, and more than 1.5% sits in the top ten.

This TCR was recovered from a man aged 35 to 55 who had recovered from COVID-19. The specimen was PBMCs or T cells enriched from blood (not recorded which). This chain uses TRBV5-4 with TRBJ1-2; 12 bases are shared with TRBD1. The CDR3 DNA reads as TGTGCCAGCAGCTTGGACGGGACAGGGGGCGATGGCGGCTACACCTTC. Translated: CASSLDGTGGDGGYTF.